This passage covers 32 T cell receptor beta chains from one sample sequenced in a study of T cell responses to AZD1222 COVID-19 vaccine. Clones were read by immunoSEQ multiplex PCR, and TCRdb kept only the in-frame ones, dropping some. The sample yields fewer than 120,000 clones, around 81% seen once. The sequences come from peripheral blood, collected on day 0 of AZD1222 vaccination. These receptors all stem from an adult in good health.

The chain couples TRBV7-9 to TRBJ2-5; perhaps TRBD1 as D (5 bases). This CDR3 comprises 15 residues. Per germline, CDR1 SEHNR and CDR2 FQNEAQ (reference sequence). Trimming removed 6 bases from V and 2 bases from J, with 16 bases in between. The CDR3 sequence: CASSRQSPAQETQYF. CDR3 in DNA: TGTGCCAGCAGTCGACAGTCCCCCGCTCAAGAGACCCAGTACTTC.

The V call is TRBV4-1, the J call TRBJ2-6; D is possibly TRBD2 (6 bases). The V end lost 2 bases, the J end lost 2 bases, and 13 bases lay between the germline ends. The germline V gene has CDR1 MGHRA and CDR2 YSYEKL. The CDR3 covers 17 residues. In nucleotides, the CDR3 is TGCGCCAGCAGCCAAACCGGGGGAAGGACTGGGGCCAACGTCCTGACTTTC. This encodes CASSQTGGRTGANVLTF.

J is TRBJ2-1 and V is TRBV27; D gene uncertain. The CDR3 has 15 amino acids. Trimming took 6 bases from V and 0 from J, leaving 12 bases between them. The germline V gene has CDR1 MNHEY and CDR2 SMNVEV (reference sequence). CDR3 nucleotides: TGTGCCAGCAGCATAGATGGTGCCTCCTACAATGAGCAGTTCTTC. Translation: CASSIDGASYNEQFF.

The CDR3 protein is CASSQGAVSSGNTIYF. CDR3 coding DNA: TGTGCCAGCAGCCAAGGGGCGGTAAGCTCTGGAAACACCATATATTTT. The chain has TRBV4-2 and TRBJ1-3; D gene uncertain. Germline V gene lookup returns CDR1 LGHNA and CDR2 YNFKEQ. Trimming took off 1 base at V and 0 bases at J, with 10 bases between the two ends. CDR3 length equals 16 residues.

This chain links TRBV6-6 with TRBJ1-1; D possibly corresponds to TRBD1 (6 bases). Trimming shortened V by 6 bases and J by 4 bases, and 15 bases separated the two germline ends. In germline, CDR1 is MNHNY, CDR2 SVGAGI (reference sequence). The CDR3 runs to 14 residues. CDR3 loop: CASSPGRGTTEAFF. CDR3 in DNA: TGTGCCAGCAGCCCCGGGAGGGGGACCACTGAAGCTTTCTTT.

V is TRBV19 and J is TRBJ1-5, with unresolved D. The V end was cut by 3 bases, the J end by 2 bases, with 11 bases between. This CDR3 spans 15 amino acids. Germline V gene data show CDR1 as LNHDA and CDR2 as SQIVND (reference sequence). CDR3 nucleotides: TGTGCCAGTAGTATCGGAGGGATGCGCAATCAGCCCCAGCATTTT. Encoded protein: CASSIGGMRNQPQHF.

V and J are TRBV5-1 and TRBJ1-1, with 8 bases lining up with TRBD1. The length of the CDR3 is 15 residues. The V gene's germline CDR1 is SGHRS and CDR2 YFSETQ. Unmatched junction bases numbered 4, after V lost 0 bases and J lost 3 bases. Here the CDR3 DNA reads TGCGCCAGCAGCTTGGCTCCAGGGGGCTACACTGAAGCTTTCTTT. Protein: CASSLAPGGYTEAFF.

The chain recombines TRBV10-3 with TRBJ2-7; no firm D call. V was shortened by 4 bases and J by 3 bases, with 10 bases between the two germline ends. The CDR3 is 13 amino acids. Germline CDR1 and CDR2: ENHRY and SYGVKD. CDR3 region: CAISVRQDYEQYF. For the CDR3, the DNA is TGTGCCATCAGTGTGCGGCAGGACTACGAGCAGTACTTC.

The J gene is TRBJ1-1, the V gene TRBV19, with 8 positions matching TRBD1. Germline V gene lookup returns CDR1 LNHDA and CDR2 SQIVND (reference sequence). V dropped 5 bases and J dropped 11; count of bases not matched to a gene: 7. The CDR3 length is 12 residues. The DNA of the CDR3 is TGTGCCAGTAGTGCTGGACAGGGTAAGGCTTTCTTT. It translates to CASSAGQGKAFF.

The gene calls are TRBV28 and TRBJ1-5; TRBD1 might be the D (6 bases). The CDR3 totals 14 residues. V shed 7 bases and J shed 4 bases, with 14 bases lying between them. From germline, CDR1 is MDHEN and CDR2 SYDVKM. CDR3 loop: CASTLTGRNQPQHF. DNA for the CDR3: TGTGCCAGCACCTTAACAGGGAGAAATCAGCCCCAGCATTTT.

The chain is built from TRBV11-2 and TRBJ1-2; possibly TRBD1 for D (6 bases). Trimming took 4 bases from V and 8 from J, leaving 23 bases between them. The CDR3 contains 16 residues. Germline V gene data show CDR1 as SGHAT and CDR2 as FQNNGV. The CDR3 reads CASSSLRGTPTSGYTF. The DNA of the CDR3 is TGTGCCAGCAGCTCCTTGAGGGGGACCCCGACGAGCGGCTACACCTTC.

The V call is TRBV28, the J call TRBJ2-3; 15 bases map to TRBD2. After removal of 7 bases from V and 8 bases from J, the junction contained 10 bases not matched to a gene. CDR1 is MDHEN, CDR2 SYDVKM, per germline. There are 16 residues in the CDR3. The CDR3 sequence: CASNPGTSGRWSTQYF. DNA of the CDR3: TGTGCCAGCAACCCCGGGACTAGCGGGAGGTGGAGTACGCAGTATTTT.

The chain employs TRBV7-9 and TRBJ2-1; 11 bases line up with TRBD2. Germline values: CDR1 SEHNR, CDR2 FQNEAQ (reference sequence). The V segment lost 3 bases and the J segment 7 bases; nucleotides outside the gene matches: 5. The CDR3 totals 15 residues. The chain's CDR3 is CASSFGTSGRNEQFF. CDR3 in DNA: TGTGCCAGCAGCTTCGGTACTAGCGGGAGAAATGAGCAGTTCTTC.

Only a few counts were recorded for this clone. The chain links TRBV7-3 to TRBJ2-1, with D perhaps TRBD1 or TRBD2 (6 bases each). The CDR3 has 16 amino acids. The V end lost 1 base, the J end lost 3 bases, and 13 bases lay between the germline ends. Germline assignment: CDR1 SGHTA and CDR2 FQGTGA. Written as DNA, the CDR3 is TGTGCCAGCAGCTTAAAAGGGGGGACATACTACAATGAGCAGTTCTTC. Translated: CASSLKGGTYYNEQFF.

This clone was counted between two and nine times. The V gene is TRBV7-8, the J gene TRBJ1-5; D uncertain. The CDR3 spans 15 residues. Looked up from germline, CDR1 is SGHVS and CDR2 is FQNEAQ. Between the trimmed V and J ends, which lost 5 bases and 1 base, there was a span of 12 bases. The CDR3 here is CASSPTRGSNQPQHF. CDR3 in DNA: TGTGCCAGCAGCCCGACTCGAGGCAGCAATCAGCCCCAGCATTTT.

The chain is built from TRBV24-1 and TRBJ1-1; D remains unclear. Trimming stripped 6 bases from V and 10 bases from J, with 20 bases between. The CDR3 totals 14 residues. Germline V gene data show CDR1 as KGHDR and CDR2 as SFDVKD. The CDR3 DNA sequence: TGTGCCACCAGTCCGAGACAAACGCGAATGGGAGCTTTCTTT. Protein product: CATSPRQTRMGAFF.

The CDR3 protein is CASSEALRVNQPQHF. The CDR3, as DNA: TGTGCCAGCAGTGAAGCGCTTCGGGTGAATCAGCCCCAGCATTTT. This chain connects TRBV2 to TRBJ1-5; D not certain. The CDR3 runs 15 residues. Trimming removed 0 bases at V and 4 bases at J, with 10 bases between. The germline V gene has CDR1 SNHLY and CDR2 FYNNEI.

V gene TRBV6-4 combines with J gene TRBJ2-2, with D maybe TRBD2 (5 bases). The CDR3 runs 16 residues. Deletions cut 0 bases from V and 0 bases from J, with 8 bases between. Germline V gene sequence: CDR1 MRHNA, CDR2 SNTAGT. Here the CDR3 reads CASSDSRTSNTGELFF. CDR3 nucleotide sequence: TGTGCCAGCAGTGACTCCCGGACTTCGAACACCGGGGAGCTGTTTTTT.

This rearrangement joins TRBV5-6 to TRBJ2-1, with D tentatively TRBD1 (6 bases). Trimming left V 2 bases short and J 2 bases short, with 14 bases between. CDR3 length equals 16 residues. The V gene's germline CDR1 is SGHDT and CDR2 YYEEEE. CDR3 DNA sequence: TGTGCCAGCAGCTTTAATCGGGACACAACCTACAATGAGCAGTTCTTC. This codes for CASSFNRDTTYNEQFF.

This clone was picked up a small number of times. The J gene is TRBJ1-4, the V gene TRBV28; tentatively, D is TRBD1 (6 bases). The CDR3 is 14 amino acids. V was pared by 6 bases and J by 8 bases, with 16 bases between. The germline V gene encodes CDR1 MDHEN and CDR2 SYDVKM. For the CDR3, the DNA is TGTGCCAGCAGAACCCCGGGACAAAGAGAAAAACTGTTTTTT. This encodes CASRTPGQREKLFF.

V usage is TRBV6-5 and J usage is TRBJ2-2; 9 bases are shared with TRBD1. CDR3 size: 13 residues. Germline CDR1 and CDR2: MNHEY and SVGAGI. V lost 11 bases to trimming and J lost 5 bases; unmatched junction nucleotides: 6. The CDR3: CAGLQGATGELFF. The CDR3, as DNA: TGTGCCGGATTACAGGGGGCTACCGGGGAGCTGTTTTTT.

The gene calls are TRBV18 and TRBJ1-1; D possibly corresponds to TRBD1 (6 bases). This CDR3 is 15 amino acids long. Trimming took 2 bases from V and 4 from J, leaving 14 bases between them. CDR1 KGHSH and CDR2 LQKENI come from the germline V gene. CDR3 protein: CASSPWAGAATEAFF. CDR3 bases: TGTGCCAGCTCACCATGGGCAGGGGCGGCCACTGAAGCTTTCTTT.

The V and J genes are TRBV2 and TRBJ1-2; TRBD1 agrees at 9 bases. This CDR3 contains 12 residues. Germline V gene sequence: CDR1 SNHLY, CDR2 FYNNEI. The V and J ends lost 6 bases and 7 bases, in that order; junction bases with no gene match: 3. CDR3 residues: CASRTGGGGYTF. CDR3 sequence (DNA): TGTGCCAGCAGGACAGGGGGGGGTGGCTACACCTTC.

This chain connects TRBV9 to TRBJ2-1; 7 nucleotides line up with TRBD2. The CDR3 is 15 amino acids. The ends lost 4 bases at V and 4 bases at J; junction bases unmatched: 8. Germline lookup yields CDR1 SGDLS and CDR2 YYNGEE. The CDR3 protein is CASSRGVAEYNEQFF. DNA of the CDR3: TGTGCCAGCAGCCGGGGGGTAGCGGAATACAATGAGCAGTTCTTC.

In this sample, this clone turned up once. The genes are TRBV6-1 and TRBJ1-2, with D perhaps matching TRBD1 (6 bases). V lost 2 bases and J 7 bases, leaving 23 bases between the germline ends. This CDR3 contains 17 residues. Germline V gene sequence: CDR1 MNHNS, CDR2 SASEGT. The CDR3 region has the DNA TGTGCCAGCAGTGAACGACCTTGGGGGGCAGGGGTCGGTGGCTACACCTTC. It codes for CASSERPWGAGVGGYTF.

This clone has a single count. The chain couples TRBV7-6 to TRBJ2-7; 7 bases are a match to TRBD2. The V gene's germline CDR1 is SGHVS and CDR2 FNYEAQ. This CDR3 comprises 15 residues. The ends lost 5 bases at V and 0 bases at J; junction bases unmatched: 7. The CDR3 DNA reads as TGTGCCAGCAGCCGAAGCGGGATCAGCTCCTACGAGCAGTACTTC. Translation gives CASSRSGISSYEQYF.

V gene TRBV19 combines with J gene TRBJ2-1; 16 bases are a match to TRBD2. Germline CDR1 and CDR2: LNHDA and SQIVND (reference sequence). The CDR3 runs to 19 residues. V shed 4 bases, J shed 5 bases, and the junction held 11 bases outside the gene matches. The CDR3 reads CASSTSGLAGGPGHNEQFF. Here the CDR3 DNA reads TGTGCCAGTAGTACCTCGGGACTAGCGGGAGGGCCTGGCCACAATGAGCAGTTCTTC.

This clone has a handful of counts. The V gene is TRBV7-2, the J gene TRBJ1-2; TRBD1 matches at 7 bases. CDR3 length: 14 residues. Germline CDR1 SGHTA, CDR2 FQGNSA. The junction had 9 bases not matched to a gene; V was cut back by 5 bases and J by 6 bases. The CDR3 region has the DNA TGTGCCAGCAGCCCTACAGGGGTTCTCCATGGCTACACCTTC. Amino acids: CASSPTGVLHGYTF. Full variable domain (remainder filled in from reference TRBV7-2 and TRBJ1-2): GAGVSQSPSNKVTEKGKDVELRCDPISGHTALYWYRQSLGQGLEFLIYFQGNSAPDKSGLPSDRFSAERTGGSVSTLTIQRTQQEDSAVYLCASSPTGVLHGYTFGSGTRLTVV.

The gene calls are TRBV4-3 and TRBJ2-7; D is perhaps TRBD2 (6 bases). Trimming shortened V by 4 bases and J by 6 bases, and 22 bases separated the two germline ends. Germline-derived CDR1 and CDR2 are LGHNA and YSLEER. CDR3 length equals 16 residues. The CDR3 sequence: CASSPSRLGGAGEQYF. Written as DNA, the CDR3 is TGCGCCAGCAGCCCCTCCCGACTAGGCGGGGCGGGCGAGCAGTACTTC.

V is TRBV18 and J is TRBJ1-1, with D perhaps matching TRBD1 (5 bases). V was pared by 5 bases and J by 3 bases, with 7 bases between. Germline loops: CDR1 KGHSH, CDR2 LQKENI. The length of the CDR3 is 12 residues. This CDR3 is CASSSRDTEAFF. The CDR3 DNA sequence: TGTGCCAGCTCATCCAGGGACACTGAAGCTTTCTTT.

V is TRBV5-1 and J is TRBJ1-1; unclear D gene. The CDR3 contains 14 residues. Germline loops: CDR1 SGHRS, CDR2 YFSETQ. The V end was cut by 1 base, the J end by 3 bases, with 10 bases between. This CDR3 is CASSLFGGDTEAFF. In nucleotides, the CDR3 is TGCGCCAGCAGCTTGTTCGGCGGGGACACTGAAGCTTTCTTT.

The chain uses TRBV7-3 and TRBJ1-1, with TRBD1 as a possible D gene (5 bases). The V and J ends lost 3 bases and 1 base respectively, with 9 bases between them. The CDR3 extends over 14 amino acids. Germline CDR1 SGHTA, CDR2 FQGTGA. CDR3 residues: CASSFSQGNTEAFF. CDR3 nucleotides: TGTGCCAGCAGCTTCAGCCAGGGGAACACTGAAGCTTTCTTT.